This T cell receptor beta chain was captured in a study of OX40 agonist ivuxolimab in advanced cancers. Study-level findings and limits: Undetermined was the antigen specificity of the expanded peripheral T cells. Relatively little clonal expansion, among the lowest observed, appeared in partial responders at 0.1-3.0 mg/kg.

This clone was picked up a small number of times. The antigen is unknown. TCRdb's table, derived via immunoSEQ multiplex PCR, lists solely in-frame clones and lacks some. This sample has 70,000 or so clones, with about 80% found just once. V lost 0 bases and J 3 bases, leaving 17 bases between the germline ends. CDR1 is LNHDA and CDR2 is SQIVND in the germline V gene (reference sequence). The CDR3 has 17 residues. The chain couples TRBV19 to TRBJ1-1; the D is unclear. The sequenced sample was CD4+ or CD8+ T cells sorted from blood, obtained in a trial of the OX40 agonist ivuxolimab. The clonotype originates from an adult with an advanced solid tumor such as melanoma, head and neck, liver or kidney cancer. The CDR3 here is CASSIDLRRYTDTEAFF. The CDR3 DNA is TGTGCCAGTAGTATAGATCTTAGGAGGTATACGGACACTGAAGCTTTCTTT. The full variable domain, its missing parts supplied by reference TRBV19 and TRBJ1-1, is DGGITQSPKYLFRKEGQNVTLSCEQNLNHDAMYWYRQDPGQGLRLIYYSQIVNDFQKGDIAEGYSVSREKKESFPLTVTSAQKNPTAFYLCASSIDLRRYTDTEAFFGQGTRLTVV.